This TCR beta chain was found in a study of cytomegalovirus exposure and HLA in healthy donors. Study-level findings and limits: Among TCR beta chains, those listed as cytomegalovirus-associated numbered approximately 150. It was assumed in the presence/absence analyses that sequencing depth was roughly uniform across donors. Sequencing likely generated an artifact that appeared as a cluster of highly shared sequence variants.

The CDR3 runs 14 residues. Germline CDR1 SQVTM, CDR2 ANQGSEA. J lost 5 bases, V lost 6 bases, and 12 bases had no gene match. It was healthy bone marrow donors who served as donors. The PCR contained 60 Vbeta and 13 Jbeta primers. Assay: immunoSEQ multiplex PCR; the TCRdb copy retains only in-frame clones and omits some. The data contain more than 100,000 clones, over 70% of them seen just once; the ten biggest clones take up roughly 1.5%. Details on this clone: Its antigen is as yet unknown.

Specimen: PBMCs. The receptor's source is a woman younger than 35 in good health and CMV-seronegative. The rearrangement links TRBV29-1 to TRBJ2-5; 7 bases are a match to TRBD1. The CDR3 DNA reads as TGCAGCGTCCCGGACAGGTTCGATTTTGAGACCCAGTACTTC. This encodes CSVPDRFDFETQYF. Together with reference TRBV29-1 and TRBJ2-5, the CDR3 gives the full variable domain: SAVISQKPSRDICQRGTSLTIQCQVDSQVTMMFWYRQQPGQSLTLIATANQGSEATYESGFVIDKFPISRPNLTFSTLTVSNMSPEDSSIYLCSVPDRFDFETQYFGPGTRLLVL.